The 14 T cell receptor beta chains reported below all come from one sample, sequenced in a study of shared clonotypes between healthy human individuals. The method was immunoSEQ multiplex PCR; TCRdb's version includes in-frame clones alone and lacks a portion of them. The data hold around 440,000 clones, with about 74% observed a single time. The sequenced material came from PBMCs. These receptors came from a woman aged 35 to 49 in good health. Some clones in this sample may be carry-over from other donors' samples.

On this clone itself: This likely stems from a read error, as it lies one base from a far larger clone. The rearrangement joins TRBV30 to TRBJ1-2; the D gene is possibly TRBD1 (6 bases). The germline CDR1 and CDR2 sequences are GTSNPN and SVGIG (reference sequence). The CDR3 consists of 14 residues. CDR3 amino acids: CAWRPPGQNYGYSF. DNA for the CDR3: TGTGCCTGGAGACCCCCTGGACAGAACTATGGCTACTCCTTC.

The V and J genes are TRBV28 and TRBJ1-1; D unresolved. Germline values: CDR1 MDHEN, CDR2 SYDVKM. V lost 5 bases and J lost 3, with 25 bases in between. The CDR3 has 18 amino acids. The CDR3 DNA reads as TGTGCCAGCAGTCCCCGGTTAGGGTTCCCCACGCGGTACACTGAAGCTTTCTTT. It yields the protein CASSPRLGFPTRYTEAFF.

V and J are TRBV6-1 and TRBJ2-5; 11 nucleotides match TRBD1. The J call may be mistaken, given a closer DNA end match to TRBJ2-7. CDR1 MNHNS and CDR2 SASEGT come from the germline V gene. CDR3 length: 14 residues. CDR3 bases: TGTGCCAGCAGGAAGGGACAGGGGGAGTACGAGCAGTACTTC. It yields the protein CASRKGQGEYEQYF.

In its sample, this clone was seen a few times. The chain couples TRBV30 to TRBJ2-7; weak D call: TRBD1 (5 bases). The CDR3 length is 12 residues. Germline V gives CDR1 GTSNPN, CDR2 SVGIG (reference sequence). With 7 bases removed from V and 2 bases from J, the gap between germline ends came to 12 bases. DNA of the CDR3: TGTGCCTCACTGACAGATACCTACGAGCAGTACTTC. Its protein is CASLTDTYEQYF.

This chain joins TRBV5-1 and TRBJ1-1; no clear D gene. The germline V gene encodes CDR1 SGHRS and CDR2 YFSETQ. The CDR3 length is 14 residues. V was cut by 2 bases and J by 4 bases, with 12 bases left in between. The CDR3 bases are TGCGCCAGCAGCTTCGAGACCGGAGCCACTGAAGCTTTCTTT. It codes for CASSFETGATEAFF.

This clone is a singleton in its sample. The rearrangement joins TRBV7-8 to TRBJ2-5; the match to TRBD1 covers 9 bases. Trimming removed 5 bases from V and 5 bases from J; junction bases left unmatched: 6. The V gene's germline CDR1 is SGHVS and CDR2 FQNEAQ. The CDR3 spans 14 residues. The CDR3 region is CASSPGQGTETQYF. CDR3 DNA sequence: TGTGCCAGCAGCCCAGGACAGGGGACGGAGACCCAGTACTTC.

This sequence joins TRBV2 and TRBJ2-7, with D perhaps TRBD1 (6 bases). Germline lookup yields CDR1 SNHLY and CDR2 FYNNEI. This CDR3 region has 14 residues. V gave up 3 bases and J gave up 0 bases, with 9 bases separating them. The CDR3 DNA follows: TGTGCCAGCAGTGACAGGGGACCCTCCTACGAGCAGTACTTC. It translates to CASSDRGPSYEQYF.

This clone has ten or more counts. The sample holds other DNA sequences that translate to the same CDR3. This sequence joins TRBV4-2 and TRBJ2-7, with TRBD2 matching 8 bases. V was pared by 0 bases and J by 5 bases, with 9 bases of the junction left unmatched. The CDR3 totals 16 residues. Germline V gives CDR1 LGHNA, CDR2 YNFKEQ. The CDR3 region is CASSQDLGSGRDEQYF. As DNA, the CDR3 is TGTGCCAGCAGCCAAGATTTAGGGAGCGGGAGAGACGAGCAGTACTTC.

This clone was found a few times. V usage is TRBV27 and J usage is TRBJ1-1; no clear D. This CDR3 has 14 amino acids. Trimming took 1 base from V and 10 from J, leaving 16 bases between them. CDR1 is MNHEY and CDR2 is SMNVEV in the germline V gene (reference sequence). The CDR3 region is CASSLWGGSDGAFF. The CDR3 coding sequence is TGTGCCAGCAGTTTATGGGGTGGGAGCGACGGAGCTTTCTTT.

The chain uses TRBV27 and TRBJ2-7, with TRBD2 identical over 10 bases. CDR1 is MNHEY and CDR2 is SMNVEV in the germline V gene (reference sequence). Trimming at V came to 5 bases and at J to 0 bases, leaving 10 bases not matched to a gene. There are 17 residues in the CDR3. The CDR3 region is CASSPFGLAEISYEQYF. The CDR3 DNA reads as TGTGCCAGCAGTCCCTTTGGACTAGCGGAGATCTCCTACGAGCAGTACTTC.

This clone occurred a few times. The CDR3 loop is CASSVHPNTGELFF. The CDR3 coding sequence is TGTGCCAGCAGCGTTCACCCGAACACCGGGGAGCTGTTTTTT. This chain links TRBV9 with TRBJ2-2; D is uncertain. Trimming removed 2 bases from V and 0 bases from J, with 5 bases in between. The CDR3 is 14 residues long. Germline assignment: CDR1 SGDLS and CDR2 YYNGEE.

The V and J genes are TRBV7-8 and TRBJ2-7; 11 nucleotides agree with TRBD1. Germline V gene lookup returns CDR1 SGHVS and CDR2 FQNEAQ. After removal of 2 bases from V and 3 bases from J, the junction contained 3 bases not matched to a gene. CDR3 length: 15 residues. This chain's CDR3 is CASSLQGQGGYEQYF. The CDR3 DNA follows: TGTGCCAGCAGCTTACAGGGACAGGGGGGCTACGAGCAGTACTTC. Combining the CDR3 with reference TRBV7-8 and TRBJ2-7 gives the whole variable domain GAGVSQSPRYKVAKRGQDVALRCDPISGHVSLFWYQQALGQGPEFLTYFQNEAQLDKSGLPSDRFFAERPEGSVSTLKIQRTQQEDSAVYLCASSLQGQGGYEQYFGPGTRLTVT.

In its sample, this clone was seen once. The chain employs TRBV18 and TRBJ2-1; 7 bases fit TRBD2. Germline V lookup: CDR1 KGHSH, CDR2 LQKENI. The junction had 5 bases not matched to a gene; V was cut back by 4 bases and J by 2 bases. The CDR3 loop spans 15 amino acids. CDR3 in amino acids: CASSRSGRAYNEQFF. CDR3 nucleotides: TGTGCCAGCTCACGATCGGGGAGGGCCTACAATGAGCAGTTCTTC.

The chain carries TRBV5-1 and TRBJ2-1, with 8 bases lining up with TRBD2. V lost 3 bases and J lost 10; bases outside the gene matches: 15. Per germline, CDR1 SGHRS and CDR2 YFSETQ. This CDR3 region has 16 residues. CDR3 protein: CASSSSSGLGFWEQFF. The DNA of the CDR3 is TGCGCCAGCAGCTCGTCCTCGGGACTAGGATTTTGGGAGCAGTTCTTC.